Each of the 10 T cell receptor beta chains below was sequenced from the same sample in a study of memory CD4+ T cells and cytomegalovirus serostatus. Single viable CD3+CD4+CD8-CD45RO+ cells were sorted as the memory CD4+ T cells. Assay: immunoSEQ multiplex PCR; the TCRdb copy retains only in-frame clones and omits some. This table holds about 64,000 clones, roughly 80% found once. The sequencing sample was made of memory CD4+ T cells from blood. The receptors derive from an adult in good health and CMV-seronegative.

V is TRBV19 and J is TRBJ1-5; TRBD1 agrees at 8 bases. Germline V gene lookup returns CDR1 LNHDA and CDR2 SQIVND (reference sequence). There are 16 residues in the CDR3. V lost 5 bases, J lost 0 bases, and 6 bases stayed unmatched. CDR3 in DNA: TGTGCCAGTAGTTCTACAGGGGGTTATAGCAATCAGCCCCAGCATTTT. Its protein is CASSSTGGYSNQPQHF.

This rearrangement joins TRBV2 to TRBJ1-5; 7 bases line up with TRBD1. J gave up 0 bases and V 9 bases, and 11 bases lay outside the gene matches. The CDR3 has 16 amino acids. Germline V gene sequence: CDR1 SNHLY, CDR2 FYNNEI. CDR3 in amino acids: CASHPGQSYSNQPQHF. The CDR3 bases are TGTGCCAGTCACCCGGGACAGTCCTATAGCAATCAGCCCCAGCATTTT. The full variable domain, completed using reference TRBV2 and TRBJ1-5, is EPEVTQTPSHQVTQMGQEVILRCVPISNHLYFYWYRQILGQKVEFLVSFYNNEISEKSEIFDDQFSVERPDGSNFTLKIRSTKLEDSAMYFCASHPGQSYSNQPQHFGDGTRLSIL.

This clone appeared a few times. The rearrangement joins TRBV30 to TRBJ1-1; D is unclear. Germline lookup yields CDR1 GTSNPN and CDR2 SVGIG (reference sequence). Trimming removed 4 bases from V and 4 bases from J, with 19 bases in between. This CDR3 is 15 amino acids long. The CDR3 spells CAWNRRAGHSTEAFF. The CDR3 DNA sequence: TGTGCCTGGAATCGTCGGGCTGGGCACAGCACTGAAGCTTTCTTT.

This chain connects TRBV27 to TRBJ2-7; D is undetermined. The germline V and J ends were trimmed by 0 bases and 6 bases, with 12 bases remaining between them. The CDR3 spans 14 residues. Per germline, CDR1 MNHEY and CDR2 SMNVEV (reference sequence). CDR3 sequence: CASSLSAVTGEQYF. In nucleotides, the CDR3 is TGTGCCAGCAGTTTATCGGCAGTCACGGGCGAGCAGTACTTC.

The CDR3 DNA sequence: TGTGCCAGCAGTTCTTCCCCTGAGGGGGCCTCTCGGTTCTTC. Translation: CASSSSPEGASRFF. The chain employs TRBV27 and TRBJ2-1; TRBD1 aligns across 7 bases. Germline V gives CDR1 MNHEY, CDR2 SMNVEV (reference sequence). Trimming removed 4 bases from V and 15 bases from J; junction bases left unmatched: 15. The length of the CDR3 is 14 residues.

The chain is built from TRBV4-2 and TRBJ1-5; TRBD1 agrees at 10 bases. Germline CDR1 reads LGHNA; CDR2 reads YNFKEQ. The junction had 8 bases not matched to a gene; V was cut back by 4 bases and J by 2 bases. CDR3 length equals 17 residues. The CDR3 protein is CASSPQSGTGGNQPQHF. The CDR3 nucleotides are TGTGCCAGCAGCCCCCAATCTGGGACAGGGGGCAATCAGCCCCAGCATTTT.

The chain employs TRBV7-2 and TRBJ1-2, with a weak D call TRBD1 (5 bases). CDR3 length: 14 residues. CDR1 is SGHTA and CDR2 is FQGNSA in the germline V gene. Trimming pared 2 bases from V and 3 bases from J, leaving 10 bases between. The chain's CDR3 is CASSLTGTDYGYTF. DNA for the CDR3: TGTGCCAGCAGCTTAACCGGGACCGACTATGGCTACACCTTC.

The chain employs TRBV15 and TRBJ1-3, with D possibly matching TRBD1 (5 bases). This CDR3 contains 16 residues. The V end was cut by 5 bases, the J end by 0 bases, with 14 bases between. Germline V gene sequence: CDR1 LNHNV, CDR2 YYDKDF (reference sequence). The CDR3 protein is CATSFEQVRSGNTIYF. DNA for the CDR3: TGTGCCACCAGCTTTGAACAGGTTCGCTCTGGAAACACCATATATTTT. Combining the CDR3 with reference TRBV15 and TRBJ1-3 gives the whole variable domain DAMVIQNPRYQVTQFGKPVTLSCSQTLNHNVMYWYQQKSSQAPKLLFHYYDKDFNNEADTPDNFQSRRPNTSFCFLDIRSPGLGDTAMYLCATSFEQVRSGNTIYFGEGSWLTVV.

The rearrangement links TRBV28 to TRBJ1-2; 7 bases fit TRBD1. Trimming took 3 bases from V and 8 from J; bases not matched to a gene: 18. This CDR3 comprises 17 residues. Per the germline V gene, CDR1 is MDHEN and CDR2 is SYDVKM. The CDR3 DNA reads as TGTGCCAGCAGTTTTGCAGAATCAGGGGGAGGTATCGACGGCTACACCTTC. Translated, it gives CASSFAESGGGIDGYTF.

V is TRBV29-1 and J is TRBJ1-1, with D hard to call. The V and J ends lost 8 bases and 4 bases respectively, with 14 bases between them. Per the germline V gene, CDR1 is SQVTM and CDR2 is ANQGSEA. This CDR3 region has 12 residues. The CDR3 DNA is TGCAGCAGCACCGTTAGTGGCACTGAAGCTTTCTTT. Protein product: CSSTVSGTEAFF.